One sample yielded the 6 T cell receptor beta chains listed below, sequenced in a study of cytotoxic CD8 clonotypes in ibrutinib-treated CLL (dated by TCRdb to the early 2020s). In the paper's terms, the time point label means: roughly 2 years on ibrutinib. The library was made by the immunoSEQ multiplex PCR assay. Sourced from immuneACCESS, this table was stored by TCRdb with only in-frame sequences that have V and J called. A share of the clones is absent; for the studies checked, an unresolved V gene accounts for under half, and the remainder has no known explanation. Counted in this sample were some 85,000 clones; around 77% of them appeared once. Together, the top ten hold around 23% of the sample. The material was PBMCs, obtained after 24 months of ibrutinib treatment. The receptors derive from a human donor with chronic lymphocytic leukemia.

The CDR3 DNA follows: TGTGCCAGCAGCAAACAGGGTTACAATGAGCAGTTCTTC. Its translation is CASSKQGYNEQFF. V is TRBV7-9 and J is TRBJ2-1, with D possibly being TRBD1 (6 bases). The CDR3 length is 13 residues. CDR1 and CDR2 (germline): SEHNR, FQNEAQ (reference sequence). The ends were cut back, 5 bases at V and 4 bases at J, with 9 bases in the middle.

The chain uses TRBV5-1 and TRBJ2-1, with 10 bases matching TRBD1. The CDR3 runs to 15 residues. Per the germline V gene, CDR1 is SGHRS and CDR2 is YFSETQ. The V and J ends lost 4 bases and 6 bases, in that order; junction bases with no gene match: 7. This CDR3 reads CASSTDRGRTNEQFF. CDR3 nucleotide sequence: TGCGCCAGCAGCACGGACAGGGGGAGGACCAATGAGCAGTTCTTC.

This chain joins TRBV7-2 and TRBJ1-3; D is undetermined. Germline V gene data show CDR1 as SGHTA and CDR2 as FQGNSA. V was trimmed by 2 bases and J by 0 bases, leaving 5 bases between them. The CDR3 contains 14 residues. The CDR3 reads CASSLRSSGNTIYF. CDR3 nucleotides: TGTGCCAGCAGCTTACGGAGCTCTGGAAACACCATATATTTT.

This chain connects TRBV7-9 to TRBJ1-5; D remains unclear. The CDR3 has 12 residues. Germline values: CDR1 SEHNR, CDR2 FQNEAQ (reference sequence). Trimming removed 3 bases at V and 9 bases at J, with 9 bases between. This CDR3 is CASSLESRPQHF. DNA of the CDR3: TGTGCCAGCAGCTTGGAGAGTCGGCCCCAGCATTTT. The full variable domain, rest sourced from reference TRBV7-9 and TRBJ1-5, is DTGVSQNPRHKITKRGQNVTFRCDPISEHNRLYWYRQTLGQGPEFLTYFQNEAQLEKSRLLSDRFSAERPKGSFSTLEIQRTEQGDSAMYLCASSLESRPQHFGDGTRLSIL.

The CDR3 is CACTGTPSYGYTF. Written as DNA, the CDR3 is TGTGCCTGCACAGGCACCCCCTCCTATGGCTACACCTTC. This sequence joins TRBV30 and TRBJ1-2; weak D call: TRBD1 (5 bases). The germline gives CDR1 GTSNPN, CDR2 SVGIG (reference sequence). The germline V and J ends were trimmed by 6 bases and 4 bases, with 15 bases remaining between them. CDR3 length: 13 residues.

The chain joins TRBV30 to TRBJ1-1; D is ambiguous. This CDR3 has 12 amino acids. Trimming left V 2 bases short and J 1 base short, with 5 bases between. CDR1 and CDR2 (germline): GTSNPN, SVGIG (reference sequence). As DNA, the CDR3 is TGTGCCTGGAGTTGGGGGAACACTGAAGCTTTCTTT. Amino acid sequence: CAWSWGNTEAFF.